The 18 T cell receptor beta chains in this list originate from one sample, sequenced in a study of Ad26.COV2.S vaccination and SARS-CoV-2 variants (dated by TCRdb to about 2021). The protocol used for the library was the immunoSEQ multiplex PCR assay. TCRdb provides this immuneACCESS table in a form limited to in-frame rearrangements. Some clones are lacking; in checked studies, under half of them reflect an unresolved V gene, and why the rest are absent is not known. The sample table records over 450,000 clones; 89% of these occur just once. 1.7% of the sample rests with the top ten. The intended sense of this specimen's treatment or condition label: about 20 received Ad26.COV2.S at low or high dose, single or two shots; five or six received placebo; per-sample allocation not given. Repertoires of vaccine and placebo recipients were sequenced from samples collected on day 63 after the first injection.

Here the sequenced sample was peripheral blood, taken in a trial of Ad26.COV2.S vaccine versus placebo. The receptors shown here come from a person between 18 and 65 years old who received the Ad26.COV2.S COVID-19 vaccine or a placebo.

In the case of this clone: The same CDR3 is also encoded by other DNA sequences in this sample. The V call is TRBV6-1, the J call TRBJ2-1, with D tentatively TRBD2 (6 bases). CDR3 length: 14 residues. Germline loops: CDR1 MNHNS, CDR2 SASEGT. Trimming removed 3 bases from V and 1 base from J, with 7 bases in between. As DNA, the CDR3 is TGTGCCAGCAGTGAGCGGGAATCCTACAATGAGCAGTTCTTC. Residues: CASSERESYNEQFF.

This sequence joins TRBV28 and TRBJ1-2, with 11 bases aligning to TRBD1. Germline loops: CDR1 MDHEN, CDR2 SYDVKM. V shed 5 bases and J 6 bases; nucleotides not matched to a gene: 11. CDR3 length: 16 residues. The CDR3: CASSTPGQGVSNGYTF. The CDR3 DNA is TGTGCCAGCAGTACACCGGGACAGGGGGTTTCGAATGGCTACACCTTC.

The chain has TRBV6-1 and TRBJ2-7, with 13 bases identical to TRBD2. V shed 3 bases and J 2 bases; nucleotides not matched to a gene: 7. The germline V gene encodes CDR1 MNHNS and CDR2 SASEGT. The CDR3 runs 17 residues. DNA for the CDR3: TGTGCCAGCAGTGATCTTAGGACTAGCGGGAGACCCTACGAGCAGTACTTC. Residues: CASSDLRTSGRPYEQYF.

This clone was detected only once. The V call is TRBV5-1, the J call TRBJ2-7; 7 bases agree with TRBD1. Trimming took 2 bases from V and 2 from J; bases not matched to a gene: 4. Germline lookup yields CDR1 SGHRS and CDR2 YFSETQ. The CDR3 length is 14 residues. The CDR3 DNA reads TGCGCCAGCAGCTTTCAGGGACAGCCCTACGAGCAGTACTTC. Translated: CASSFQGQPYEQYF.

The chain joins TRBV4-2 to TRBJ1-1, with 10 bases identical to TRBD1. This CDR3 has 16 residues. Germline V lookup: CDR1 LGHNA, CDR2 YNFKEQ. The V and J ends lost 1 base and 0 bases, in that order; junction bases with no gene match: 2. The CDR3 sequence: CASSQAGTGVNTEAFF. For the CDR3, the DNA is TGTGCCAGCAGCCAAGCCGGGACAGGGGTGAACACTGAAGCTTTCTTT.

J is TRBJ2-4 and V is TRBV24-1, with D unclear. Germline V lookup: CDR1 KGHDR, CDR2 SFDVKD. V lost 4 bases to trimming and J lost 10 bases, with 7 bases between them. The CDR3 has 11 residues. The CDR3 nucleotides read TGTGCCACCAGTGAAAAGGGTATTCAGTACTTC. It encodes CATSEKGIQYF.

In this sample, this clone turned up once. J is TRBJ2-7 and V is TRBV27, with D unclear. The CDR3 runs to 14 residues. CDR1 MNHEY and CDR2 SMNVEV come from the germline V gene (reference sequence). V gave up 3 bases and J gave up 0 bases, with 9 bases separating them. The CDR3 DNA follows: TGTGCCAGCAGTTTTCGCCCAACCTCCTACGAGCAGTACTTC. It specifies CASSFRPTSYEQYF.

The CDR3 loop reads CASSPNAEETQYF. As DNA, the CDR3 is TGTGCCAGCTCACCGAACGCTGAAGAGACCCAGTACTTC. The genes are TRBV18 and TRBJ2-5; D gene ambiguous. The CDR3 covers 13 residues. Germline V CDR1 and CDR2: KGHSH, LQKENI. V was trimmed by 3 bases and J by 3 bases, leaving 8 bases between them.

This chain uses TRBV18 with TRBJ1-2, with a possible D match to TRBD1 (6 bases). V gave up 3 bases and J gave up 3 bases, with 8 bases separating them. Germline V CDR1 and CDR2: KGHSH, LQKENI. This CDR3 spans 13 amino acids. The CDR3 DNA is TGTGCCAGCTCACCTAAGGGGGACTATGGCTACACCTTC. Translating it yields CASSPKGDYGYTF. The full variable domain, with the rest looked up from reference TRBV18 and TRBJ1-2, is NAGVMQNPRHLVRRRGQEARLRCSPMKGHSHVYWYRQLPEEGLKFMVYLQKENIIDESGMPKERFSAEFPKEGPSILRIQQVVRGDSAAYFCASSPKGDYGYTFGSGTRLTVV.

This sequence joins TRBV5-5 and TRBJ2-1, with D tentatively TRBD2 (6 bases). Between the trimmed V and J ends, which lost 3 bases and 0 bases, there was a span of 10 bases. Germline CDR1 reads SGHKS; CDR2 reads YYEKEE (reference sequence). The CDR3 runs 15 residues. The CDR3 coding sequence is TGTGCCAGCAGCTGGGGACTCCCCTCCTACAATGAGCAGTTCTTC. Its translation is CASSWGLPSYNEQFF.

The gene calls are TRBV5-4 and TRBJ2-1; D possibly corresponds to TRBD2 (6 bases). This CDR3 region has 17 residues. The germline V gene encodes CDR1 SGHNT and CDR2 YYREEE (reference sequence). The V gene lost 2 bases and the J gene lost 1 base, with 16 bases spanning the gap. The CDR3 loop is CASSFRPGLLSYNEQFF. CDR3 nucleotides: TGTGCCAGCAGCTTTAGACCGGGACTTCTATCCTACAATGAGCAGTTCTTC.

This chain joins TRBV5-4 and TRBJ2-5, with D possibly being TRBD1 (5 bases). With 2 bases removed from V and 4 bases from J, the gap between germline ends came to 15 bases. The CDR3 totals 15 residues. The V gene's germline CDR1 is SGHNT and CDR2 YYREEE (reference sequence). The CDR3 here is CASSFREITGETQYF. The DNA of the CDR3 is TGTGCCAGCAGCTTCAGGGAAATCACAGGAGAGACCCAGTACTTC.

Concerning this clone: Other DNA sequences in this specimen translate into the identical CDR3. The chain couples TRBV18 to TRBJ1-5; a possible D gene is TRBD1 (5 bases). This CDR3 has 13 residues. The ends were cut back, 6 bases at V and 3 bases at J, with 9 bases in the middle. Germline values: CDR1 KGHSH, CDR2 LQKENI. CDR3 residues: CASSPGPNQPQHF. The CDR3 coding sequence is TGTGCCAGCTCTCCGGGGCCCAATCAGCCCCAGCATTTT.

In nucleotides, the CDR3 is TGTGCCAGCAGTTACCAGGGGTTGGATAATTCACCCCTCCACTTT. This codes for CASSYQGLDNSPLHF. V and J are TRBV6-2 or TRBV6-3 and TRBJ1-6; possible D gene TRBD1, 6 bases. Germline V gives CDR1 MNHEY, CDR2 SVGEGT. V gave up 2 bases and J gave up 5 bases, with 10 bases separating them. The CDR3 length is 15 residues.

This sequence joins TRBV9 and TRBJ2-3; 9 nucleotides match TRBD2. V lost 4 bases and J lost 0; bases outside the gene matches: 3. The CDR3 is made up of 15 amino acids. Germline values: CDR1 SGDLS, CDR2 YYNGEE. Here the CDR3 DNA reads TGTGCCAGCAGCTTCGGGACTAGCAGCACAGATACGCAGTATTTT. Amino acid sequence: CASSFGTSSTDTQYF.

This clone was counted a single time. This chain uses TRBV4-1 with TRBJ2-3; tentatively, D is TRBD1 (6 bases). The germline V gene has CDR1 MGHRA and CDR2 YSYEKL. The V gene lost 0 bases and the J gene lost 2 bases, with 12 bases spanning the gap. This CDR3 contains 16 residues. DNA for the CDR3: TGCGCCAGCAGCCAAGATAGGACAGCGACCACAGATACGCAGTATTTT. Encoded protein: CASSQDRTATTDTQYF.

The chain uses TRBV9 and TRBJ2-2, with 10 bases aligning to TRBD2. This CDR3 comprises 18 residues. After removal of 2 bases from V and 5 bases from J, the junction contained 12 bases not matched to a gene. The germline CDR1 and CDR2 sequences are SGDLS and YYNGEE. The CDR3 coding sequence is TGTGCCAGCAGCGTGAGTGCTAGCGGGAGATTATCAACCGGGGAGCTGTTTTTT. Translation: CASSVSASGRLSTGELFF.

The rearrangement joins TRBV19 to TRBJ2-1; possible D gene TRBD2, 6 bases. The CDR3 runs to 16 residues. Per the germline V gene, CDR1 is LNHDA and CDR2 is SQIVND (reference sequence). Trimming shortened V by 4 bases and J by 2 bases, and 15 bases separated the two germline ends. The CDR3 region is CASSTTSGTPYNEQFF. The CDR3 nucleotides read TGTGCCAGTAGTACAACGTCCGGGACTCCCTACAATGAGCAGTTCTTC.